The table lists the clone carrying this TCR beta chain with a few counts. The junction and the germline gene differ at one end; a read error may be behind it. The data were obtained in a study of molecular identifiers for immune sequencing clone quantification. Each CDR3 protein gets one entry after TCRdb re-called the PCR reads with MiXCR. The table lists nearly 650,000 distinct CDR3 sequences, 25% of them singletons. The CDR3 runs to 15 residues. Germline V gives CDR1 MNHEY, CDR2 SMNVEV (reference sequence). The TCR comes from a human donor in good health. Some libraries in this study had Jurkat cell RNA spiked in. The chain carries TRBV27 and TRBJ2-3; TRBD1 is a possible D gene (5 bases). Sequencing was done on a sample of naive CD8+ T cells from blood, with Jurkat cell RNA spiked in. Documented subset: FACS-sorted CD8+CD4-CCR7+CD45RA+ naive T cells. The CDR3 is CASSLWTKNTNTQYF. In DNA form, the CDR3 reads TGTGCCAGCAGTTTATGGACAAAAAACACAAATACGCAGTATTTT.